This TCR beta chain was sequenced for a study of CD8+ T cells in alopecia areata. Following extraction, RNA underwent reverse transcription to cDNA, which served as the sequencing template. Sequencing used immunoSEQ multiplex PCR; TCRdb keeps in-frame clones, though not all of them. The sample contains some 130,000 clones, around 50% of which appear only once. CDR3 size: 12 residues. Trimming cost V 2 bases and J 7 bases, with 8 bases left between them. Germline-derived CDR1 and CDR2 are SQVTM and ANQGSEA. Cell sorting on a FACSAria was used to separate CD4+ and CD8+ T cells from the PBMCs. The sample in question was CD4+ T cells sorted from blood, obtained at week 0. The chain has TRBV29-1 and TRBJ2-2; D gene ambiguous. The source of this sequence is a human donor with alopecia areata. The CDR3 region is CSVESRVGELFF. CDR3 in DNA: TGCAGCGTTGAAAGTAGGGTCGGGGAGCTGTTTTTT.